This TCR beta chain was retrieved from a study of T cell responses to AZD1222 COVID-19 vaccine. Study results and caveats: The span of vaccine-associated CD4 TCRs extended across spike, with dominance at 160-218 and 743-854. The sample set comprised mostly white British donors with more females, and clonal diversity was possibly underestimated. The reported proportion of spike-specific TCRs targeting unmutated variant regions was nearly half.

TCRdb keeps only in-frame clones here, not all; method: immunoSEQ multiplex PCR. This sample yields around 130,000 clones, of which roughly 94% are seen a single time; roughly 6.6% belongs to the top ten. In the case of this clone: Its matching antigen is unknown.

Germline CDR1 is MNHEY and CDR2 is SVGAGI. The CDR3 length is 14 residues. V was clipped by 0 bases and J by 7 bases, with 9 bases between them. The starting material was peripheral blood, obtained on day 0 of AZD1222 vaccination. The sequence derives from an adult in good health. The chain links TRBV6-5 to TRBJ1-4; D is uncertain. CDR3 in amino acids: CASSYSTRGEKLFF. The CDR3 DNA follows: TGTGCCAGCAGTTACTCGACGCGTGGTGAAAAACTGTTTTTT.